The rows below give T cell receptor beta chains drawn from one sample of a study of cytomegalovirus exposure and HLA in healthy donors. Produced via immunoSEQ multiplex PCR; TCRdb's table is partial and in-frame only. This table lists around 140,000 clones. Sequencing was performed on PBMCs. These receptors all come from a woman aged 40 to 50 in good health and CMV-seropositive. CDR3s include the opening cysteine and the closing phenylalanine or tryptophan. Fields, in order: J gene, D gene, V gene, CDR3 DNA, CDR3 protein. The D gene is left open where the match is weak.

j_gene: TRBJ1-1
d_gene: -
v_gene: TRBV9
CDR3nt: TGTGCCAGCAGCGTAGCTCCCGAGGGAGAAGCTTTCTTT
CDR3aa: CASSVAPEGEAFF

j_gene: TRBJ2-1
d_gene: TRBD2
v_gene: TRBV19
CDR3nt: TGTGCCAGTACAACTAGCGGGATCGTGCAGTTCTTC
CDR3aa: CASTTSGIVQFF

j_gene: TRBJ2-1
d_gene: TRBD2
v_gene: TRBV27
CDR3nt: TGTGCCAGCAGTTTCTGGACTAGCGGGAATACCAACAATGAGCAGTTCTTC
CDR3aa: CASSFWTSGNTNNEQFF

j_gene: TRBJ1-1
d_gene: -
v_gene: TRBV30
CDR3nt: TGTGCCTGGAGGGCGGCAGCGAACACTGAAGCTTTCTTT
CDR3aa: CAWRAAANTEAFF

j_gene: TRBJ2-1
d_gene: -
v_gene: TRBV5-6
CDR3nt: TGTGCCAGCAGCTTGGTGGCGGATTCCTACAATGAGCAGTTCTTC
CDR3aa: CASSLVADSYNEQFF

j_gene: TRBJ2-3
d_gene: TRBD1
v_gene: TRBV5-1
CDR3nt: TGCGCCAGCAGCACCGGACAGGGTCGGAGAACAGATACGCAGTATTTT
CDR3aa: CASSTGQGRRTDTQYF

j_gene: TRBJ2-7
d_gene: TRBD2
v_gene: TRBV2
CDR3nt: TGTGCCAGCACCCCGATAGCGGGGATAGGGTACGAGCAGTACTTC
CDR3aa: CASTPIAGIGYEQYF

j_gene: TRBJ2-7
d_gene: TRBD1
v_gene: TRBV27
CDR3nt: TGTGCCAGCTCCTGGGACAGGGCTAGTGAGCAGTACTTC
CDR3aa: CASSWDRASEQYF

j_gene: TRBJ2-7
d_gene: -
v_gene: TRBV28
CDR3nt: TGTGCCAGCAGTTCCCAGGGATTTCCCTACGAGCAGTACTTC
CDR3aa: CASSSQGFPYEQYF

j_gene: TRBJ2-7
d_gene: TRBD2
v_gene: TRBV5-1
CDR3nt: TGCGCCAGCAGCTTAACGTTTACTAGCGGGTACTCCTACGAGCAGTACTTC
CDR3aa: CASSLTFTSGYSYEQYF

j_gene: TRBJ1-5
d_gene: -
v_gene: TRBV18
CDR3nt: TGTGCCAGCTCACCGGCAGGGTCGTTAAACAATCAGCCCCAGCATTTT
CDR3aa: CASSPAGSLNNQPQHF

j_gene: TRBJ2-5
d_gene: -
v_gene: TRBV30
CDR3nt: TGTGCCTGGAATCCGGGGTTGCAAGAGACCCAGTACTTC
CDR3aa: CAWNPGLQETQYF

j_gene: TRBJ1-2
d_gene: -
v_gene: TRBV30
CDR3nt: TGTGCCTGGACAGGGGTTGAGGATGGCTACACCTTC
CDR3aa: CAWTGVEDGYTF

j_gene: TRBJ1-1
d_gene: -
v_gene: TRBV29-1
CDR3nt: TGCAGCGTTGTACCCAGGTCTAACACTGAAGCTTTCTTT
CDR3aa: CSVVPRSNTEAFF

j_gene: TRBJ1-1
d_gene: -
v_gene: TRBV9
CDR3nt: TGTGCCAGCAGCGTAGGTATAGGGGCGAACACTGAAGCTTTCTTT
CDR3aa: CASSVGIGANTEAFF

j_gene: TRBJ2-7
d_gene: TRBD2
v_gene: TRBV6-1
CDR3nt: TGTGCCAGCAGTGAATCTAGCGGGAGTATAAACGAGCAGTACTTC
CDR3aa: CASSESSGSINEQYF

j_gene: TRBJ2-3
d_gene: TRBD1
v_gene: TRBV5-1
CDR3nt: TGCGCCAGCAGCCGAGGACAGGCTATGGACACAGATACGCAGTATTTT
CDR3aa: CASSRGQAMDTDTQYF

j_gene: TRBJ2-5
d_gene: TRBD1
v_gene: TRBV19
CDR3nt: TGTGCCAGTAGTATGGGGACAGGGACTCAAGAGACCCAGTACTTC
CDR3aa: CASSMGTGTQETQYF

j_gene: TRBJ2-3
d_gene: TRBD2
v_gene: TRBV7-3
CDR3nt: TGTGCCAGCAGCAGATCGACTAGCGGGAGGACAGATACGCAGTATTTT
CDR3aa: CASSRSTSGRTDTQYF

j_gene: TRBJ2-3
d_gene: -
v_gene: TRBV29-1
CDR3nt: TGCAGCGTTCAGACTAGTTGGGTCACAGATACGCAGTATTTT
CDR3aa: CSVQTSWVTDTQYF

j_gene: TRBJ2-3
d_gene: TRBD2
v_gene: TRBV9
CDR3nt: TGTGCCAGCAGCGTAGCTGGACTAGCGGGAGGACCAGATACGCAGTATTTT
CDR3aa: CASSVAGLAGGPDTQYF

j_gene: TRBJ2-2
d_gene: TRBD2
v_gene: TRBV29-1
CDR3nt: TGCAGCGTGGCGGGACTAGCGGGAGCCGGGGAGCTGTTTTTT
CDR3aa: CSVAGLAGAGELFF

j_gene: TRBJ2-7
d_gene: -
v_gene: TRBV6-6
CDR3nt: TGTGCCAGCACCAGGGTCAAAACTGTCTCCTTTTACGAGCAGTACTTC
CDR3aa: CASTRVKTVSFYEQYF

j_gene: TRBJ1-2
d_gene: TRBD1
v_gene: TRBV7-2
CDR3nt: TGTGCCAGCAGCTTAAGCACGGGGCAACAGGGGGGCTACACCTTC
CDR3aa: CASSLSTGQQGGYTF

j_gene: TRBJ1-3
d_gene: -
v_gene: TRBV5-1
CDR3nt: TGCGCCAGCAGCTTGGCCGGCGGGTTTTTGGACACCATATATTTT
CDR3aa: CASSLAGGFLDTIYF

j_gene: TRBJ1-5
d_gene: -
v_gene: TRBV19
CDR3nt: TGTGCCAGCTCCTGGAGGCAGGGCAATCAGCCCCAGCATTTT
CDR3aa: CASSWRQGNQPQHF

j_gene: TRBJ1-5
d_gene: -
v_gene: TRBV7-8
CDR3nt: TGTGCCAGCAGAAACAGTTTCGAGTCCGATCAGCCCCAGCATTTT
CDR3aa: CASRNSFESDQPQHF

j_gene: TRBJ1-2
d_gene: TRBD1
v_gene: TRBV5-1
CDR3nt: TGCGCCAGCAGCTTGGCCGGACAGGGTCTTAACTATGGCTACACCTTC
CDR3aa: CASSLAGQGLNYGYTF

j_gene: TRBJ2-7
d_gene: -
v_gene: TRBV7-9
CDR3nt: TGTGCCAGCAGCCGCACAGATAGCGGCTACGAGCAGTACTTC
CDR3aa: CASSRTDSGYEQYF

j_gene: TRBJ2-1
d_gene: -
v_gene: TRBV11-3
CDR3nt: TGTGCCAGCAGCTTAGAATCGGGTTCACAGCAGTTCTTC
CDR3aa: CASSLESGSQQFF

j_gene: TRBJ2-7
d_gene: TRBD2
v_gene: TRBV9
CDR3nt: TGTGCCAGCAGCCCGCTAGCGGGAGTCCTCGAGCAGTACTTC
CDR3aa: CASSPLAGVLEQYF

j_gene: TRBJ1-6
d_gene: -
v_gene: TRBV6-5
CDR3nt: TGTGCCAGCAGGAAATCTCGAGCGGGGAATTCACCCCTCCACTTT
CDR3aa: CASRKSRAGNSPLHF

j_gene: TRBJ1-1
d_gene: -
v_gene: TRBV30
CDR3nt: TGTGCCTGGAGCCCTCTTAGGGGCACTGAAGCTTTCTTT
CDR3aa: CAWSPLRGTEAFF

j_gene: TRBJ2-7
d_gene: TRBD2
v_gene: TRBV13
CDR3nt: TGTGCCAGCAGGTCCGGACAGGGGACTAGCGGGAACTACGAGCAGTACTTC
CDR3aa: CASRSGQGTSGNYEQYF

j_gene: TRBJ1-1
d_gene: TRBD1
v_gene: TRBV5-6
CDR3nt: TGTGCCAGCAGCCCACGGACAGGGCTGGACACTGAAGCTTTCTTT
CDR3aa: CASSPRTGLDTEAFF

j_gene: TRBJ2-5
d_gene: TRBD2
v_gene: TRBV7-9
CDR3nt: TGTGCCAGCAGCTTCGGGAGGGGAGAGACCCAGTACTTC
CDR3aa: CASSFGRGETQYF

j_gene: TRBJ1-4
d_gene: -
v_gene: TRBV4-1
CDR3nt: TGCGCCAGCAGCCAAGATACAGGGATAAATGAAAAACTGTTTTTT
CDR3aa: CASSQDTGINEKLFF

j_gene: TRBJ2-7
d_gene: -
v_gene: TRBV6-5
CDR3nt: TGTGCCAGCAGTTACTCGGCTAGCCTCTCCTACGAGCAGTACTTC
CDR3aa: CASSYSASLSYEQYF

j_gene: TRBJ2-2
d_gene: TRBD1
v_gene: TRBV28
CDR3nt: TGTGCCAGCAGTTGGATAACAGGGGCAAACACCGGGGAGCTGTTTTTT
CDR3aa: CASSWITGANTGELFF

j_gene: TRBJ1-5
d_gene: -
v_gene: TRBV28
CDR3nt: TGTGCCAGCAGCTACCCTCCAGGGGTCTGGGGGCCCCAGCATTTT
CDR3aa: CASSYPPGVWGPQHF

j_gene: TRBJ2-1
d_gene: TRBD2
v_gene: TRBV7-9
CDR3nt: TGTACCGGGACTAGCGGGCCTAGCTCCTACAATGAGCAGTTCTTC
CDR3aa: CTGTSGPSSYNEQFF